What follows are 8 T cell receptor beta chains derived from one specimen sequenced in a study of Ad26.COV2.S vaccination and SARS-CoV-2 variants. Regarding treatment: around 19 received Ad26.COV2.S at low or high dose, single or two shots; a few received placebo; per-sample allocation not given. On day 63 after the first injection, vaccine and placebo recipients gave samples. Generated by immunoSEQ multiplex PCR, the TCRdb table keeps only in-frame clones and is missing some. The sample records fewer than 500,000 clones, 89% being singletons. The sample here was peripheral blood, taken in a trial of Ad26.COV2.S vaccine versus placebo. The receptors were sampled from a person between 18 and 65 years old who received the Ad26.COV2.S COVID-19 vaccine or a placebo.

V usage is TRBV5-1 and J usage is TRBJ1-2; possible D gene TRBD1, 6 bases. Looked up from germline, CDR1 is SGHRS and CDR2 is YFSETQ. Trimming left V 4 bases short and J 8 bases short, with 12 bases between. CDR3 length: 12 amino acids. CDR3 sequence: CASSLQGWGYTF. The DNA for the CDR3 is TGCGCCAGCAGCCTACAGGGTTGGGGCTACACCTTC.

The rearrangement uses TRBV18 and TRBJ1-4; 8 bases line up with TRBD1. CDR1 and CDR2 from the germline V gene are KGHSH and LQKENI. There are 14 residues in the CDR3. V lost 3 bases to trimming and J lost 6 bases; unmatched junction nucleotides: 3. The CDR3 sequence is CASSPDRAYEKLFF. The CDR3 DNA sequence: TGTGCCAGCTCACCGGACAGGGCGTATGAAAAACTGTTTTTT.

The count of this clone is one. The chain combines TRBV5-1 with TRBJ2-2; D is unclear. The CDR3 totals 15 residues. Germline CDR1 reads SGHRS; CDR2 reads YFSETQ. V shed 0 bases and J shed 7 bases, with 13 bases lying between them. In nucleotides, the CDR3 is TGCGCCAGCAGCTTGGAAAATCCTGCTGGCGGGGAGCTGTTTTTT. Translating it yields CASSLENPAGGELFF. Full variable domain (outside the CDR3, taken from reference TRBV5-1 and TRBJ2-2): KAGVTQTPRYLIKTRGQQVTLSCSPISGHRSVSWYQQTPGQGLQFLFEYFSETQRNKGNFPGRFSGRQFSNSRSEMNVSTLELGDSALYLCASSLENPAGGELFFGEGSRLTVL.

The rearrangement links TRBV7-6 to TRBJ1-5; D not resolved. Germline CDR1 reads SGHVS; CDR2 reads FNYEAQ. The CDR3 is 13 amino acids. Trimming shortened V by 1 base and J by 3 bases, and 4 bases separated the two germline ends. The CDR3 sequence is CASSLGHNQPQHF. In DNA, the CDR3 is TGTGCCAGCAGCTTAGGGCACAATCAGCCCCAGCATTTT.

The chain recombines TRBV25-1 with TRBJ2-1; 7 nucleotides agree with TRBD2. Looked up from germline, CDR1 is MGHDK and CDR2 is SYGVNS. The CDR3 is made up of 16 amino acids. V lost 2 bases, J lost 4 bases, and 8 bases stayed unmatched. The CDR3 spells CASSEMAGAGYNEQFF. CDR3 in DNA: TGTGCCAGCAGTGAAATGGCGGGAGCTGGGTACAATGAGCAGTTCTTC.

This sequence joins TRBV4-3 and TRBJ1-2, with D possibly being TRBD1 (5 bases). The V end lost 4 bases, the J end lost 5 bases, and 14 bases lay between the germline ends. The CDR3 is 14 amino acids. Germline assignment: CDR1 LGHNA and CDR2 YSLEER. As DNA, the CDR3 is TGCGCCAGCAGCCGCACCGGGGGGGATTATGGCTACACCTTC. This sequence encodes CASSRTGGDYGYTF.

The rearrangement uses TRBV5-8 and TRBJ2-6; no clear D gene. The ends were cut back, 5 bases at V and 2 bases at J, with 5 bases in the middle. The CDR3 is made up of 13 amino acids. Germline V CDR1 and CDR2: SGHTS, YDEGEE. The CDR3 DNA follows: TGTGCCAGCAGGTTAACTGGGGCCAACGTCCTGACTTTC. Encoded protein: CASRLTGANVLTF.

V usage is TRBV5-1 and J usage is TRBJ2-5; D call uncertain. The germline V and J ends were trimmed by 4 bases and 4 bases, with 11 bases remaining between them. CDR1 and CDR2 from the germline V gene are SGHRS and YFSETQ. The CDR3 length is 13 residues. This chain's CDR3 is CASSPEEPETQYF. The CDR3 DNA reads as TGCGCCAGCAGCCCGGAAGAACCAGAGACCCAGTACTTC.